These 10 T cell receptor beta chains share one sample of origin, sequenced in a study of cytomegalovirus exposure and HLA in healthy donors. The PCR ran on 60 Vbeta and 13 Jbeta primers. This table comes from immunoSEQ multiplex PCR, and its TCRdb copy is limited to in-frame clones, with some not included. In the table there are 150,000 to 200,000 clones, 81% of which are singletons. Material for sequencing was PBMCs. These receptors were collected from a man aged 18 to 30 in good health and CMV-seronegative.

The J gene is TRBJ2-1, the V gene TRBV9, with a tentative D call TRBD2 (6 bases). The V gene lost 4 bases and the J gene lost 0 bases, with 11 bases spanning the gap. The germline V gene encodes CDR1 SGDLS and CDR2 YYNGEE. The CDR3 runs 15 residues. CDR3 sequence: CASSTREYSYNEQFF. The CDR3 nucleotides read TGTGCCAGCAGCACTCGGGAGTACTCCTACAATGAGCAGTTCTTC.

In its sample, this clone was seen a few times. The chain carries TRBV2 and TRBJ2-3; 14 bases are shared with TRBD2. CDR1 and CDR2 (germline): SNHLY, FYNNEI. V lost 6 bases to trimming and J lost 5 bases; unmatched junction nucleotides: 4. This CDR3 has 15 residues. DNA for the CDR3: TGTGCCAGCAGGGGACTAGCGGGAGCTGTAGATACGCAGTATTTT. Protein product: CASRGLAGAVDTQYF. Full variable domain (remainder filled in from reference TRBV2 and TRBJ2-3): EPEVTQTPSHQVTQMGQEVILRCVPISNHLYFYWYRQILGQKVEFLVSFYNNEISEKSEIFDDQFSVERPDGSNFTLKIRSTKLEDSAMYFCASRGLAGAVDTQYFGPGTRLTVL.

This rearrangement joins TRBV19 to TRBJ1-2; 7 nucleotides align to TRBD1. The ends lost 6 bases at V and 5 bases at J; junction bases unmatched: 18. Germline-derived CDR1 and CDR2 are LNHDA and SQIVND (reference sequence). This CDR3 has 17 amino acids. CDR3 protein: CASRLNEDRAWFYGYTF. In nucleotides, the CDR3 is TGTGCCAGTAGGCTGAACGAAGACAGGGCTTGGTTTTATGGCTACACCTTC.

This clone occurred a few times. The chain joins TRBV4-3 to TRBJ1-2; 7 bases fit TRBD1. J was trimmed by 6 bases and V by 3 bases; bases with no gene match: 10. The V gene's germline CDR1 is LGHNA and CDR2 YSLEER. This CDR3 comprises 15 residues. CDR3 nucleotides: TGCGCCAGCAGCCAGATACACAGGGGTGGTAATGGCTACACCTTC. This gives the protein CASSQIHRGGNGYTF.

Only a few counts were recorded for this clone. The chain combines TRBV5-1 with TRBJ1-5; 8 nucleotides line up with TRBD1. CDR1 and CDR2 (germline): SGHRS, YFSETQ. V lost 1 base and J lost 4; bases outside the gene matches: 7. The CDR3 totals 16 residues. Here the CDR3 reads CASSLTQTGVNQPQHF. The CDR3 DNA is TGCGCCAGCAGCTTGACCCAGACAGGGGTGAATCAGCCCCAGCATTTT.

The V and J genes are TRBV6-1 and TRBJ2-1; the match to TRBD1 covers 10 bases. V shed 6 bases and J 7 bases; nucleotides not matched to a gene: 6. The CDR3 totals 14 residues. Germline V gene lookup returns CDR1 MNHNS and CDR2 SASEGT. The CDR3 protein is CASRTGTGDNEQFF. The CDR3 DNA reads as TGTGCCAGCAGGACCGGGACAGGGGATAATGAGCAGTTCTTC.

The chain is built from TRBV7-2 and TRBJ2-7, with D possibly TRBD2 on 6 matching bases. Germline assignment: CDR1 SGHTA and CDR2 FQGNSA. The CDR3 totals 15 residues. V was clipped by 2 bases and J by 3 bases, with 14 bases between them. The CDR3 DNA reads as TGTGCCAGCAGCTTATATATTCAGGGACTCTACGAGCAGTACTTC. It encodes CASSLYIQGLYEQYF.

The V call is TRBV29-1, the J call TRBJ2-3; the match to TRBD2 covers 14 bases. The CDR3 spans 15 residues. V was pared by 3 bases and J by 5 bases, with 4 bases of the junction left unmatched. Germline V CDR1 and CDR2: SQVTM, ANQGSEA. The CDR3 loop reads CSVEGLAGVLDTQYF. The CDR3 DNA sequence: TGCAGCGTTGAGGGACTAGCGGGAGTGCTAGATACGCAGTATTTT.

The rearrangement uses TRBV14 and TRBJ2-1, with 12 positions matching TRBD2. The CDR3 is made up of 15 amino acids. V gave up 6 bases and J gave up 8 bases; unmatched junction bases: 8. Per the germline V gene, CDR1 is SGHDN and CDR2 is FVKESK. The CDR3 DNA sequence: TGTGCCAGCAGTCGACTAGCGGGAGTGGGCGATGAGCAGTTCTTC. Residues: CASSRLAGVGDEQFF. Full variable domain (rest looked up from reference TRBV14 and TRBJ2-1): EAGVTQFPSHSVIEKGQTVTLRCDPISGHDNLYWYRRVMGKEIKFLLHFVKESKQDESGMPNNRFLAERTGGTYSTLKVQPAELEDSGVYFCASSRLAGVGDEQFFGPGTRLTVL.

The rearrangement joins TRBV2 to TRBJ1-5; D is unclear. Germline V gives CDR1 SNHLY, CDR2 FYNNEI. V gave up 8 bases and J gave up 0 bases, with 14 bases separating them. The CDR3 runs to 15 residues. CDR3 bases: TGTGCCAGCCAACAAGCTAGAGGTAGCAATCAGCCCCAGCATTTT. Translating it yields CASQQARGSNQPQHF.